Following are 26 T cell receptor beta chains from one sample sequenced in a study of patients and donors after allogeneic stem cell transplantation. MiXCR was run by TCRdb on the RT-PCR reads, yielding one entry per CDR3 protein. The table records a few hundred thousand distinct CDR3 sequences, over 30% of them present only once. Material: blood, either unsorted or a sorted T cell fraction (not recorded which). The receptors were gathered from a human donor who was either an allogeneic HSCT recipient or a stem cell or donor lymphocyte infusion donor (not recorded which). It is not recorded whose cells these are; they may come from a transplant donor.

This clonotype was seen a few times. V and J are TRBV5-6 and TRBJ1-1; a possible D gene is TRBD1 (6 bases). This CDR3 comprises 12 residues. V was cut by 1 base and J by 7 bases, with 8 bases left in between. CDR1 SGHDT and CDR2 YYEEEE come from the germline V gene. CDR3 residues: CASSLFRGEAFF. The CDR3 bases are TGTGCCAGCAGCTTGTTCAGGGGTGAAGCTTTCTTT.

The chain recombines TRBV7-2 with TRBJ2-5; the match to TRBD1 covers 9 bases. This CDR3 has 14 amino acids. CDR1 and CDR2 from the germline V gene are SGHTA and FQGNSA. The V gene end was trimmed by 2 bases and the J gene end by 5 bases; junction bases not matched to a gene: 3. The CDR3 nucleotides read TGTGCCAGCAGCTTATGGGACAGGGAGGAGACCCAGTACTTC. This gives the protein CASSLWDREETQYF.

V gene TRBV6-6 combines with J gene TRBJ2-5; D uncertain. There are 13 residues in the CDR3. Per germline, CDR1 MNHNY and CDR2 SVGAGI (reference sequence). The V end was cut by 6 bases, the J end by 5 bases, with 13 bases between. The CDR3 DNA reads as TGTGCCAGCAGAAGGACCTCTATGGAGACCCAGTACTTC. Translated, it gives CASRRTSMETQYF.

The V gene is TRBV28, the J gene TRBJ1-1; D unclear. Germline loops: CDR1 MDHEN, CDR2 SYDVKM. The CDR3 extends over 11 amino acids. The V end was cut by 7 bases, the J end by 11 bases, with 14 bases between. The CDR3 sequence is CASMGITKAFF. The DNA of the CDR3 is TGTGCCAGCATGGGCATTACCAAGGCTTTCTTT. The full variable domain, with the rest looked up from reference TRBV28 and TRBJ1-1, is DVKVTQSSRYLVKRTGEKVFLECVQDMDHENMFWYRQDPGLGLRLIYFSYDVKMKEKGDIPEGYSVSREKKERFSLILESASTNQTSMYLCASMGITKAFFGQGTRLTVV.

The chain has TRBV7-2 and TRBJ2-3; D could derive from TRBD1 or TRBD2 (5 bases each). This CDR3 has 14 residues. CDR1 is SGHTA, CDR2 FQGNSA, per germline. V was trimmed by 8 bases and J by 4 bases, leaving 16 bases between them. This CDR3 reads CASGIGGIADTQYF. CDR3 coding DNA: TGTGCCAGCGGCATTGGGGGTATCGCAGATACGCAGTATTTT. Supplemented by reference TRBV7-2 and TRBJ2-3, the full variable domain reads GAGVSQSPSNKVTEKGKDVELRCDPISGHTALYWYRQSLGQGLEFLIYFQGNSAPDKSGLPSDRFSAERTGGSVSTLTIQRTQQEDSAVYLCASGIGGIADTQYFGPGTRLTVL.

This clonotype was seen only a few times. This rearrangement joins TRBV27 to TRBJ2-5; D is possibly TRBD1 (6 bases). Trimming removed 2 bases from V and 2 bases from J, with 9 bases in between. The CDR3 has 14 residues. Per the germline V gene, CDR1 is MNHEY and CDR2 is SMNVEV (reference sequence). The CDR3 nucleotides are TGTGCCAGCAGTTTAGGGGGCCTTCAAGAGACCCAGTACTTC. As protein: CASSLGGLQETQYF.

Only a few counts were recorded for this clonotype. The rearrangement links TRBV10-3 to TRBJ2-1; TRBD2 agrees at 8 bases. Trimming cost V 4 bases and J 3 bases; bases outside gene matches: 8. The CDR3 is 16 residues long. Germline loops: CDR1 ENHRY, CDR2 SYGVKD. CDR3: CAISVGAGGIYNEQFF. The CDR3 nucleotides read TGTGCCATCAGTGTCGGTGCGGGGGGTATCTACAATGAGCAGTTCTTC.

The CDR3: CSAPARTYNEQFF. CDR3 nucleotide sequence: TGCAGTGCTCCCGCCCGCACCTACAATGAGCAGTTCTTC. The V gene is TRBV20-1, the J gene TRBJ2-1; D gene ambiguous. The CDR3 is 13 residues long. Germline CDR1 DFQATT, CDR2 SNEGSKA (reference sequence). The V and J ends lost 5 bases and 2 bases respectively, with 10 bases between them.

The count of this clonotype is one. CDR3 residues: CASSELGYEQYF. The DNA for the CDR3 is TGTGCCAGCAGTGAATTAGGGTACGAGCAGTACTTC. The rearrangement uses TRBV6-1 and TRBJ2-7; D remains unclear. CDR3 length: 12 residues. Germline loops: CDR1 MNHNS, CDR2 SASEGT. Trimming shortened V by 2 bases and J by 4 bases, and 6 bases separated the two germline ends.

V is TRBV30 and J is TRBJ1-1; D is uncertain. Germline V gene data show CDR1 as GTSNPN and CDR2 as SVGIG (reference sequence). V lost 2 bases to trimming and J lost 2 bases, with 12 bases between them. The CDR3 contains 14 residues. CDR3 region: CAWSRAGRNTEAFF. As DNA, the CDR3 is TGTGCCTGGAGTCGTGCGGGTCGAAACACTGAAGCTTTCTTT.

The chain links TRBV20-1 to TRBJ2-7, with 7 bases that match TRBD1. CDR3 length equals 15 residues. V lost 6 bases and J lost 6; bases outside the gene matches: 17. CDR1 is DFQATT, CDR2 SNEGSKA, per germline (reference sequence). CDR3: CSAPPPRQGVFEQYF. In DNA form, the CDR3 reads TGCAGTGCCCCTCCCCCAAGACAGGGAGTGTTCGAGCAGTACTTC.

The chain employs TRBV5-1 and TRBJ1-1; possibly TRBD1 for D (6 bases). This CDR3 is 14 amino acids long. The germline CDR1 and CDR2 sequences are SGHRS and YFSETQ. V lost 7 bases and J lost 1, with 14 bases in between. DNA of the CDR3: TGCGCCAGCCGTTTCTGGACAGCGAACACTGAAGCTTTCTTT. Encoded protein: CASRFWTANTEAFF.

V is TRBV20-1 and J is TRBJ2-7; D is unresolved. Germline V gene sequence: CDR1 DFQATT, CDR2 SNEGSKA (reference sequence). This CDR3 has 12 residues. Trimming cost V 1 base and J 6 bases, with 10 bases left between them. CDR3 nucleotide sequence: TGCAGTGCTAGAGCCCTTAGCAGCGAGCAGTACTTC. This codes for CSARALSSEQYF.

CDR3 protein: CASSLTRLDRDEQYF. The CDR3 coding sequence is TGCGCCAGCAGCTTGACCCGATTAGACAGGGACGAGCAGTACTTC. The chain employs TRBV5-1 and TRBJ2-7; 7 nucleotides align to TRBD1. This CDR3 contains 15 residues. CDR1 and CDR2 (germline): SGHRS, YFSETQ. The ends lost 1 base at V and 5 bases at J; junction bases unmatched: 9.

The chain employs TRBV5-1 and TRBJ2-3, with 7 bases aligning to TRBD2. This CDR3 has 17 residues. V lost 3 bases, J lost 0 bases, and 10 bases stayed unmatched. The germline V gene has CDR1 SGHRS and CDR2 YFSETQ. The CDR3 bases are TGCGCCAGCAGCTCCTGGGGGAGCGGGACTAGCACAGATACGCAGTATTTT. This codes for CASSSWGSGTSTDTQYF.

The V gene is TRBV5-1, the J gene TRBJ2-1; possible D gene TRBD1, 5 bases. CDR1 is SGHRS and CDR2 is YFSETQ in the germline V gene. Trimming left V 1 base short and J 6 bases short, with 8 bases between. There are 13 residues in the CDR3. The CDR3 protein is CASSLSGPNEQFF. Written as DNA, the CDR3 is TGCGCCAGCAGCTTGTCAGGGCCCAATGAGCAGTTCTTC.

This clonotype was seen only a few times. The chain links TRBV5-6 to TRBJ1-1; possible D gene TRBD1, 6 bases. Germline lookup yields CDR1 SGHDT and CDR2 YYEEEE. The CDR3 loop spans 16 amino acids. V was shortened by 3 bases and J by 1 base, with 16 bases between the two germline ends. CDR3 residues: CASSSVYRVPNTEAFF. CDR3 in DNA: TGTGCCAGCAGCTCCGTCTACAGGGTCCCGAACACTGAAGCTTTCTTT.

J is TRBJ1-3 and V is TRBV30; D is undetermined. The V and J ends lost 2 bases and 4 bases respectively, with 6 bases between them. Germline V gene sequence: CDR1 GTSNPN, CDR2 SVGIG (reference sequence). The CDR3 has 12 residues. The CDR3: CAWSPQGNTIYF. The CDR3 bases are TGTGCCTGGAGTCCCCAGGGAAACACCATATATTTT.

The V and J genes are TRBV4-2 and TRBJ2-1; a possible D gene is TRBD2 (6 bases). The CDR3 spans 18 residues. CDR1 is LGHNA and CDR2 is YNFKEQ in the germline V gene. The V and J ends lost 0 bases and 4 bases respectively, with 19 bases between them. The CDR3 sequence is CASSQDVSPGDLYNEQFF. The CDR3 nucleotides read TGTGCCAGCAGCCAAGATGTGTCGCCGGGGGACCTTTACAATGAGCAGTTCTTC.

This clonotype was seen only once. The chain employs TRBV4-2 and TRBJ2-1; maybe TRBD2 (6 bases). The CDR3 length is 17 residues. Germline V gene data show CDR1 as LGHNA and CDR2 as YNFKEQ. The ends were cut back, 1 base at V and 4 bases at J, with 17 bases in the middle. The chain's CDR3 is CASSQAPAGGFYNEQFF. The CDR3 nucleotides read TGTGCCAGCAGCCAAGCCCCGGCTGGGGGGTTTTACAATGAGCAGTTCTTC.

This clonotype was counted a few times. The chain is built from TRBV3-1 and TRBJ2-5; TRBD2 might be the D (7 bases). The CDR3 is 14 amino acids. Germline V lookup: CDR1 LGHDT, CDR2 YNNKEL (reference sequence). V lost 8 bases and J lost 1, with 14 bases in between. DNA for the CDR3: TGTGCCAGCGGCAGGGGAGGGGGCCAAGAGACCCAGTACTTC. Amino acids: CASGRGGGQETQYF.

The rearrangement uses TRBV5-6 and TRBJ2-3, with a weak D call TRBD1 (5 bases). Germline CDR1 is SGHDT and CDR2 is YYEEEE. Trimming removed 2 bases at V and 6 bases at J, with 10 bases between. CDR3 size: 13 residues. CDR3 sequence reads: CASSFTGQDTQYF. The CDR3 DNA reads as TGTGCCAGCAGCTTTACAGGCCAGGATACGCAGTATTTT. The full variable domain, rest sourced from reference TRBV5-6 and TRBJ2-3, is DAGVTQSPTHLIKTRGQQVTLRCSPKSGHDTVSWYQQALGQGPQFIFQYYEEEERQRGNFPDRFSGHQFPNYSSELNVNALLLGDSALYLCASSFTGQDTQYFGPGTRLTVL.

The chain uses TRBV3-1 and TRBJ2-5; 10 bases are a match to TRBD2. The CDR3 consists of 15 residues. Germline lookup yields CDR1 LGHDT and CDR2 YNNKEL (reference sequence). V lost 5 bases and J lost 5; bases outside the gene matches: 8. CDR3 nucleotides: TGTGCCAGCAGCACCAGCGGGGGGGCTATGGAGACCCAGTACTTC. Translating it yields CASSTSGGAMETQYF.

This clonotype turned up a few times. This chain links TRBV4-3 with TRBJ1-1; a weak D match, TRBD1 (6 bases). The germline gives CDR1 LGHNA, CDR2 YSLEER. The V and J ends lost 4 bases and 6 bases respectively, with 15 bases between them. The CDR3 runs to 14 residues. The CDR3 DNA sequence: TGCGCCAGCAGCCCCGGACAGTTTGTGGCTGAAGCTTTCTTT. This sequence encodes CASSPGQFVAEAFF.

CDR3 in amino acids: CASSQARGVWYEQYF. The DNA of the CDR3 is TGCGCCAGCAGCCAGGCCCGCGGGGTCTGGTACGAGCAGTACTTC. The J gene is TRBJ2-7, the V gene TRBV4-3; D possibly corresponds to TRBD2 (6 bases). Trimming removed 3 bases from V and 4 bases from J, with 16 bases in between. The CDR3 runs to 15 residues. Germline V gene sequence: CDR1 LGHNA, CDR2 YSLEER.

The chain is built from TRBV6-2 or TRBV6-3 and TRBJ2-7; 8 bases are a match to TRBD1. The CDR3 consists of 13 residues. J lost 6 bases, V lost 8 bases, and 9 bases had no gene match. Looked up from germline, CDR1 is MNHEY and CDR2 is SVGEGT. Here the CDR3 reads CASREQGAAEQYF. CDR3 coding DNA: TGTGCCAGCCGGGAGCAGGGGGCCGCCGAGCAGTACTTC.